This TCR beta chain was sequenced in a study of long-term antiretroviral therapy in people with HIV. Study-wide results and caveats: Clones that had undergone expansion before ART dominated the repertoire at all time points. An increase in diversity followed ART, yet levels stayed below transplant donor controls.

Roughly 0.85-11 million cryopreserved PBMC were held in samples before DNA extraction. CDR3 size: 16 residues. CDR1 is KGHSH and CDR2 is LQKENI in the germline V gene. Trimming took 1 base from V and 4 from J; bases not matched to a gene: 8. As regards this clone: Its target is unknown.

With survey level as its setting, the immunoSEQ assay was v3.0. Clones were read by immunoSEQ multiplex PCR, and TCRdb kept only the in-frame ones, dropping some. The data contain about 25,000 clones, over 90% of them singletons. Sequencing used unsorted PBMCs, obtained 7.6 years after starting antiretroviral therapy. The chain has TRBV18 and TRBJ1-1; 8 bases are a match to TRBD1. The source of this sequence is a middle-aged woman with HIV. The CDR3 DNA is TGTGCCAGCTCACCACTTCCGGACAGGGAAGTCACTGAAGCTTTCTTT. Protein product: CASSPLPDREVTEAFF.